This passage covers 24 T cell receptor beta chains from one sample sequenced in a study of OX40 agonist ivuxolimab in advanced cancers. Sequencing was performed with immunoSEQ multiplex PCR; in TCRdb, only in-frame clones are kept and a portion is missing. The table has more than 45,000 clones, 80% to 90% seen once. The input for sequencing was CD4+ or CD8+ T cells sorted from blood, taken in a trial of the OX40 agonist ivuxolimab. Receptors were obtained from an adult with an advanced solid tumor such as melanoma, head and neck, liver or kidney cancer.

The rearrangement links TRBV5-6 to TRBJ2-3, with unresolved D. V was pared by 1 base and J by 8 bases, with 14 bases between. This CDR3 region has 14 residues. The germline CDR1 and CDR2 sequences are SGHDT and YYEEEE. The CDR3 loop is CASSLLLTFGTQYF. DNA of the CDR3: TGTGCCAGCAGCTTGTTACTGACATTTGGTACGCAGTATTTT.

The chain uses TRBV5-1 and TRBJ2-2; D is ambiguous. V was cut by 4 bases and J by 1 base, with 20 bases left in between. The CDR3 has 18 amino acids. The germline CDR1 and CDR2 sequences are SGHRS and YFSETQ. The CDR3 is CASSLTPARKMNTGELFF. The CDR3 DNA follows: TGCGCCAGCAGCCTGACCCCCGCGCGGAAGATGAACACCGGGGAGCTGTTTTTT.

Only one count was recorded for this clone. The chain joins TRBV7-8 to TRBJ2-6; D gene unclear. V shed 3 bases and J shed 3 bases, with 3 bases lying between them. CDR1 is SGHVS, CDR2 FQNEAQ, per germline. The CDR3 spans 13 residues. CDR3 nucleotide sequence: TGTGCCAGCAGCTTCGGTGGGGCCAACGTCCTGACTTTC. Residues: CASSFGGANVLTF.

This clone is medium-sized (0.01 to 0.1%). The chain links TRBV2 to TRBJ2-1; 11 bases line up with TRBD2. The V segment lost 7 bases and the J segment 7 bases; nucleotides outside the gene matches: 9. The CDR3 is 15 amino acids. CDR1 and CDR2 from the germline V gene are SNHLY and FYNNEI. This chain's CDR3 is CASKLAGVRDNEQFF. The CDR3 nucleotides are TGTGCCAGCAAACTAGCGGGAGTACGGGATAATGAGCAGTTCTTC.

This chain uses TRBV10-3 with TRBJ2-5; 7 nucleotides agree with TRBD1. The V and J ends lost 4 bases and 5 bases, in that order; junction bases with no gene match: 10. The CDR3 loop spans 15 amino acids. Germline-derived CDR1 and CDR2 are ENHRY and SYGVKD. As DNA, the CDR3 is TGTGCCATCAGTGGAGAGACAGGGCCCCCGGAGACCCAGTACTTC. This codes for CAISGETGPPETQYF.

This chain connects TRBV7-8 to TRBJ2-1; no firm D call. V dropped 4 bases and J dropped 5 bases, with 21 bases sitting between them. Germline CDR1 SGHVS, CDR2 FQNEAQ. CDR3 length equals 17 residues. CDR3 in DNA: TGTGCCAGCAGCTCTGAACATAGAGCTAGTCTGAACAATGAGCAGTTCTTC. Translation: CASSSEHRASLNNEQFF.

The chain uses TRBV9 and TRBJ1-2, with TRBD1 identical over 8 bases. The junction had 12 bases not matched to a gene; V was cut back by 0 bases and J by 8 bases. CDR1 is SGDLS and CDR2 is YYNGEE in the germline V gene. CDR3 length equals 16 residues. In DNA, the CDR3 is TGTGCCAGCAGCGTAGAAGCGACAGGGGTAGTCTACGGCTACACCTTC. This encodes CASSVEATGVVYGYTF.

J is TRBJ1-4 and V is TRBV2; the match to TRBD1 covers 8 bases. There are 15 residues in the CDR3. CDR1 SNHLY and CDR2 FYNNEI come from the germline V gene. The J segment lost 6 bases and the V segment lost 6 bases, leaving 9 bases of the junction unmatched. This CDR3 is CASRPTTGADEKLFF. In nucleotides, the CDR3 is TGTGCCAGCAGACCTACGACAGGGGCGGATGAAAAACTGTTTTTT.

The gene calls are TRBV11-2 and TRBJ1-3; D is ambiguous. This CDR3 is 16 amino acids long. The germline V gene encodes CDR1 SGHAT and CDR2 FQNNGV. Trimming took 6 bases from V and 2 from J, leaving 17 bases between them. The CDR3 DNA is TGTGCCAGCAGTCCGGAAATATTGGCGGCTGGAAACACCATATATTTT. As protein: CASSPEILAAGNTIYF.

This rearrangement joins TRBV2 to TRBJ2-1; 12 bases align to TRBD2. Trimming cost V 8 bases and J 3 bases; bases outside gene matches: 5. There are 15 residues in the CDR3. Germline assignment: CDR1 SNHLY and CDR2 FYNNEI. In DNA, the CDR3 is TGTGCCAGCTCACCGGGACTAGCGGGCTACAATGAGCAGTTCTTC. It translates to CASSPGLAGYNEQFF. The entire variable domain, with the rest obtained from reference TRBV2 and TRBJ2-1, is as follows: EPEVTQTPSHQVTQMGQEVILRCVPISNHLYFYWYRQILGQKVEFLVSFYNNEISEKSEIFDDQFSVERPDGSNFTLKIRSTKLEDSAMYFCASSPGLAGYNEQFFGPGTRLTVL.

The V gene is TRBV5-6, the J gene TRBJ2-7; maybe TRBD1 (6 bases). The CDR3 loop spans 14 amino acids. Germline V gene lookup returns CDR1 SGHDT and CDR2 YYEEEE. Trimming took 1 base from V and 6 from J, leaving 14 bases between them. The CDR3 spells CASSLRGFLGEQYV. The CDR3 DNA reads TGTGCCAGCAGCTTGAGGGGGTTTCTAGGCGAGCAGTACGTC.

This chain links TRBV19 with TRBJ1-6, with no clear D. The germline V and J ends were trimmed by 9 bases and 3 bases, with 15 bases remaining between them. This CDR3 has 15 amino acids. Germline V gene lookup returns CDR1 LNHDA and CDR2 SQIVND (reference sequence). CDR3 amino acids: CASTWAFIYNSPLHF. DNA for the CDR3: TGTGCCAGCACCTGGGCGTTTATCTATAATTCACCCCTCCACTTT.

The chain has TRBV6-5 and TRBJ2-7, with 12 bases lining up with TRBD2. Germline CDR1 reads MNHEY; CDR2 reads SVGAGI. The trim removed 6 bases at V and 5 bases at J, leaving 8 bases unmatched. This CDR3 comprises 15 residues. The CDR3 loop is CASRPTSGSIHEQYV. For the CDR3, the DNA is TGTGCCAGCAGGCCGACTAGCGGGAGCATTCACGAGCAGTACGTC.

This chain connects TRBV13 to TRBJ2-7; D is possibly TRBD2 (5 bases). The CDR3 loop spans 14 amino acids. Germline V gives CDR1 PRHDT, CDR2 FYEKMQ (reference sequence). V was trimmed by 6 bases and J by 2 bases, leaving 14 bases between them. The CDR3 DNA sequence: TGTGCCAGCAGACCCTCAGGAGGTGCCTACGAGCAGTACTTC. This sequence encodes CASRPSGGAYEQYF.

The gene calls are TRBV13 and TRBJ2-1, with D possibly being TRBD2 (5 bases). CDR1 PRHDT and CDR2 FYEKMQ come from the germline V gene (reference sequence). V lost 1 base to trimming and J lost 14 bases, with 12 bases between them. The CDR3 contains 12 residues. CDR3 protein: CASSLDGGLEFF. In nucleotides, the CDR3 is TGTGCCAGCAGCTTAGATGGCGGACTTGAGTTCTTC.

The count of this clone is one. The chain uses TRBV7-2 and TRBJ2-3; no clear D gene. This CDR3 spans 15 amino acids. Trimming removed 1 base at V and 4 bases at J, with 12 bases between. Per germline, CDR1 SGHTA and CDR2 FQGNSA. Here the CDR3 reads CASSLGFAVADTQYF. The DNA of the CDR3 is TGTGCCAGCAGCTTAGGATTTGCGGTGGCAGATACGCAGTATTTT.

The rearrangement uses TRBV27 and TRBJ2-7, with TRBD1 identical over 7 bases. CDR3 length: 15 amino acids. Germline CDR1 reads MNHEY; CDR2 reads SMNVEV (reference sequence). The J segment lost 2 bases and the V segment lost 3 bases, leaving 7 bases of the junction unmatched. The CDR3 DNA follows: TGTGCCAGCAGTTTCTCCTCCGGGACAGCCTACGAGCAGTACTTC. Its translation is CASSFSSGTAYEQYF.

The rearrangement joins TRBV19 to TRBJ2-7, with D possibly TRBD1 on 6 matching bases. Trimming took 1 base from V and 3 from J, leaving 13 bases between them. This CDR3 region has 15 residues. Germline V gene data show CDR1 as LNHDA and CDR2 as SQIVND (reference sequence). CDR3 sequence (DNA): TGTGCCAGTAGTATAGGTCAGGGGACGCACTACGAGCAGTACTTC. Translated, it gives CASSIGQGTHYEQYF.

Points on this clone: Other DNA variants within this sample encode the same CDR3. The chain has TRBV27 and TRBJ1-1; D gene unclear. This CDR3 has 12 residues. CDR1 is MNHEY, CDR2 SMNVEV, per germline (reference sequence). The V and J ends lost 5 bases and 1 base respectively, with 5 bases between them. The CDR3 nucleotides are TGTGCCAGCAGTAGTGGGAACACTGAAGCTTTCTTT. Translation gives CASSSGNTEAFF.

The gene calls are TRBV19 and TRBJ2-3, with 8 bases matching TRBD1. Germline values: CDR1 LNHDA, CDR2 SQIVND (reference sequence). Trimming removed 5 bases from V and 2 bases from J; junction bases left unmatched: 9. The CDR3 covers 16 residues. CDR3 in amino acids: CASSSDGTGPTDTQYF. CDR3 coding DNA: TGTGCCAGTAGTTCGGACGGGACAGGCCCCACAGATACGCAGTATTTT.

The chain carries TRBV27 and TRBJ1-5; 10 bases agree with TRBD1. J gave up 7 bases and V 8 bases, and 11 bases lay outside the gene matches. Germline V CDR1 and CDR2: MNHEY, SMNVEV (reference sequence). The CDR3 contains 15 residues. The CDR3 DNA sequence: TGTGCCAGCTGCTCCGGGACAGGGGCAGGGCAGCCCCAGCATTTT. This codes for CASCSGTGAGQPQHF.

The CDR3 protein is CASSFRQSYEQYF. The CDR3 region has the DNA TGCGCCAGCAGCTTCCGACAGTCCTACGAGCAGTACTTC. The chain uses TRBV5-1 and TRBJ2-7; D perhaps matches TRBD1 (5 bases). The V gene lost 2 bases and the J gene lost 1 base, with 7 bases spanning the gap. This CDR3 comprises 13 residues. Germline V lookup: CDR1 SGHRS, CDR2 YFSETQ.

The rearrangement uses TRBV6-1 and TRBJ1-3; D is unresolved. Germline CDR1 MNHNS, CDR2 SASEGT. V was clipped by 4 bases and J by 0 bases, with 13 bases between them. The CDR3 extends over 16 amino acids. This CDR3 reads CASSAVDWSSGNTIYF. In nucleotides, the CDR3 is TGTGCCAGCAGTGCCGTCGACTGGAGCTCTGGAAACACCATATATTTT.

J is TRBJ1-1 and V is TRBV4-1; 9 bases line up with TRBD1. The germline gives CDR1 MGHRA, CDR2 YSYEKL. CDR3 length: 18 amino acids. With V trimmed by 1 base and J by 4 bases, 13 bases remained unmatched. CDR3 protein: CASSQAGGTGYRSTEAFF. As DNA, the CDR3 is TGCGCCAGCAGCCAAGCTGGCGGGACAGGGTATCGAAGCACTGAAGCTTTCTTT.